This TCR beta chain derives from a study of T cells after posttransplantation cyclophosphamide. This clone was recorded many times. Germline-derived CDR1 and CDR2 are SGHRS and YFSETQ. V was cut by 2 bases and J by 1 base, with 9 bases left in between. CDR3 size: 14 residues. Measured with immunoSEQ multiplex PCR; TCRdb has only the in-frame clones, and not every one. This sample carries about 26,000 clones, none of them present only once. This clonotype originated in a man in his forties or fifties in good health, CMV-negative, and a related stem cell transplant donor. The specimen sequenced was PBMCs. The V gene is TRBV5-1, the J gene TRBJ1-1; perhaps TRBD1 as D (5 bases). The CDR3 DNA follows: TGCGCCAGCAGCTTCCAGGGTTCGAACACTGAAGCTTTCTTT. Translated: CASSFQGSNTEAFF.